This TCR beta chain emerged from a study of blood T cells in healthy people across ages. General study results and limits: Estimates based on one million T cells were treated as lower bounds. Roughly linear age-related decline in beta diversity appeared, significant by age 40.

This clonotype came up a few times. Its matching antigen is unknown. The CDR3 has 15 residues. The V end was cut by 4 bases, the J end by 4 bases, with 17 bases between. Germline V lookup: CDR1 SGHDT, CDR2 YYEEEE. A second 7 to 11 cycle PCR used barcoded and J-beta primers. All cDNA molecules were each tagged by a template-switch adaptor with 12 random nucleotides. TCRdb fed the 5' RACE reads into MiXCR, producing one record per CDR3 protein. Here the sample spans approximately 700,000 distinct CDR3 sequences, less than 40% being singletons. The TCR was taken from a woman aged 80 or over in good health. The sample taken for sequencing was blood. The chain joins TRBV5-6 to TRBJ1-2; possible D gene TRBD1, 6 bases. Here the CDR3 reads CASSRGGRRSYGYTF. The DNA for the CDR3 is TGTGCCAGCAGCCGTGGGGGCAGGAGGTCCTATGGCTACACCTTC.